The next 21 T cell receptor beta chains were all read from a single sample in a study of OX40 agonist ivuxolimab in advanced cancers. This table comes from immunoSEQ multiplex PCR, and its TCRdb copy is limited to in-frame clones, with some not included. The sample has tens of thousands of clones; 89% are singletons. Sequenced here: CD4+ or CD8+ T cells sorted from blood, sampled in a trial of the OX40 agonist ivuxolimab. The receptor source for this set is an adult with an advanced solid tumor such as melanoma, head and neck, liver or kidney cancer.

This chain joins TRBV28 and TRBJ2-7, with D maybe TRBD1 (7 bases). The germline CDR1 and CDR2 sequences are MDHEN and SYDVKM. The CDR3 runs 15 residues. The V end was cut by 5 bases, the J end by 3 bases, with 17 bases between. CDR3 sequence reads: CASSPGGTERYEQYF. Here the CDR3 DNA reads TGTGCCAGCAGTCCAGGGGGGACCGAGCGCTACGAGCAGTACTTC.

V gene TRBV7-2 combines with J gene TRBJ1-4, with TRBD1 matching 10 bases. Germline V gives CDR1 SGHTA, CDR2 FQGNSA. Trimming cost V 7 bases and J 6 bases; bases outside gene matches: 8. The CDR3 runs 15 residues. The CDR3 DNA follows: TGTGCCAGCACCCCGGACAGGGGGGGTTATGAAAAACTGTTTTTT. Protein product: CASTPDRGGYEKLFF. The full variable domain, completed using reference TRBV7-2 and TRBJ1-4, is GAGVSQSPSNKVTEKGKDVELRCDPISGHTALYWYRQSLGQGLEFLIYFQGNSAPDKSGLPSDRFSAERTGGSVSTLTIQRTQQEDSAVYLCASTPDRGGYEKLFFGSGTQLSVL.

J is TRBJ1-2 and V is TRBV5-6; D possibly corresponds to TRBD1 (6 bases). The CDR3 length is 15 residues. Looked up from germline, CDR1 is SGHDT and CDR2 is YYEEEE. Trimming removed 2 bases at V and 4 bases at J, with 15 bases between. The CDR3 sequence: CASSFLGDTGYGYTF. CDR3 nucleotide sequence: TGTGCCAGCAGCTTCCTTGGGGACACCGGCTATGGCTACACCTTC.

This chain uses TRBV6-1 with TRBJ1-2; 7 nucleotides align to TRBD1. This CDR3 has 14 amino acids. CDR1 is MNHNS and CDR2 is SASEGT in the germline V gene. V gave up 2 bases and J gave up 4 bases; unmatched junction bases: 4. CDR3: CASSESGGFYGYTF. The CDR3 DNA reads TGTGCCAGCAGTGAATCAGGGGGGTTCTATGGCTACACCTTC.

CDR3 residues: CASSLRRGQETQYF. In nucleotides, the CDR3 is TGTGCCAGCAGCTTAAGGCGGGGGCAAGAGACCCAGTACTTC. V usage is TRBV7-2 and J usage is TRBJ2-5; 7 nucleotides align to TRBD2. This CDR3 has 14 amino acids. From germline, CDR1 is SGHTA and CDR2 FQGNSA. The trim removed 2 bases at V and 2 bases at J, leaving 2 bases unmatched.

This chain uses TRBV29-1 with TRBJ2-7, with 7 bases lining up with TRBD1. This CDR3 has 12 residues. The V and J ends lost 4 bases and 1 base, in that order; junction bases with no gene match: 1. Germline V gives CDR1 SQVTM, CDR2 ANQGSEA. The CDR3, as DNA: TGCAGCGTTGTGACAGGGTCCTACGAGCAGTACTTC. Translated, it gives CSVVTGSYEQYF.

This clone has a single count. J is TRBJ2-3 and V is TRBV29-1; 7 nucleotides align to TRBD2. V was pared by 1 base and J by 2 bases, with 6 bases of the junction left unmatched. The CDR3 covers 15 residues. CDR1 and CDR2 from the germline V gene are SQVTM and ANQGSEA. The DNA for the CDR3 is TGCAGCGTTGAAGTGGTAGCGGGTTACACAGATACGCAGTATTTT. This codes for CSVEVVAGYTDTQYF.

In this sample, this clone turned up once. The gene calls are TRBV5-1 and TRBJ1-1, with TRBD1 identical over 8 bases. The germline V gene has CDR1 SGHRS and CDR2 YFSETQ. Trimming at V came to 4 bases and at J to 0 bases, leaving 5 bases not matched to a gene. The CDR3 is 15 amino acids. The CDR3 nucleotides are TGCGCCAGCAGCCATTCGGACAGGGTGAACACTGAAGCTTTCTTT. Translated, it gives CASSHSDRVNTEAFF.

The V and J genes are TRBV7-2 and TRBJ1-4, with TRBD1 matching 8 bases. The CDR3 extends over 15 amino acids. The trim removed 5 bases at V and 3 bases at J, leaving 5 bases unmatched. Looked up from germline, CDR1 is SGHTA and CDR2 is FQGNSA. CDR3 sequence reads: CASSPGQGPNEKLFF. CDR3 bases: TGTGCCAGCAGCCCAGGACAGGGCCCTAATGAAAAACTGTTTTTT.

V usage is TRBV7-3 and J usage is TRBJ2-3, with D unclear. CDR1 is SGHTA, CDR2 FQGTGA, per germline. CDR3 length: 13 residues. Trimming took 5 bases from V and 3 from J, leaving 9 bases between them. The CDR3 is CASSRDFTDTQYF. CDR3 nucleotide sequence: TGTGCCAGCAGCCGAGACTTTACAGATACGCAGTATTTT.

The chain is built from TRBV7-9 and TRBJ1-1; the D is unclear. The V gene lost 7 bases and the J gene lost 1 base, with 4 bases spanning the gap. The CDR3 has 11 residues. Germline V gene data show CDR1 as SEHNR and CDR2 as FQNEAQ (reference sequence). DNA for the CDR3: TGTGCCAGCACCCAGAACACTGAAGCTTTCTTT. This translates into CASTQNTEAFF.

Points on this clone: Other nucleotide sequences from this sample produce the same CDR3. The chain joins TRBV9 to TRBJ2-5, with D tentatively TRBD2 (6 bases). The CDR3 sequence is 13 residues long. The ends were cut back, 0 bases at V and 5 bases at J, with 8 bases in the middle. In germline, CDR1 is SGDLS, CDR2 YYNGEE. CDR3: CASSVDLAETQYF. In DNA, the CDR3 is TGTGCCAGCAGCGTAGACCTAGCGGAGACCCAGTACTTC.

The chain joins TRBV6-5 to TRBJ1-1; 8 bases are a match to TRBD1. The CDR3 has 13 amino acids. The V gene end was trimmed by 4 bases and the J gene end by 6 bases; junction bases not matched to a gene: 4. Germline V lookup: CDR1 MNHEY, CDR2 SVGAGI. CDR3 residues: CASSSTGVAEAFF. The CDR3 DNA sequence: TGTGCCAGCAGTTCGACAGGGGTGGCTGAAGCTTTCTTT.

The rearrangement joins TRBV7-3 to TRBJ1-1; possibly TRBD1 for D (6 bases). V dropped 5 bases and J dropped 5 bases, with 9 bases sitting between them. The CDR3 is made up of 12 amino acids. Per the germline V gene, CDR1 is SGHTA and CDR2 is FQGTGA. CDR3 in DNA: TGTGCCAGCAGCGCAGGGGATACTGAAGCTTTCTTT. This codes for CASSAGDTEAFF.

CDR3 bases: TGCAGCGTTAGTTTGTCTGGCGCGGGCAGGGACCAAGAGACCCAGTACTTC. Its protein is CSVSLSGAGRDQETQYF. The V and J genes are TRBV29-1 and TRBJ2-5; D is tentatively TRBD1 or TRBD2 (5 bases each). The CDR3 is made up of 17 amino acids. V was cut by 5 bases and J by 0 bases, with 22 bases left in between. Germline-derived CDR1 and CDR2 are SQVTM and ANQGSEA.

V is TRBV2 and J is TRBJ1-2; D may be TRBD1 (5 bases). The CDR3 extends over 13 amino acids. Trimming stripped 9 bases from V and 2 bases from J, with 13 bases between. Germline assignment: CDR1 SNHLY and CDR2 FYNNEI. CDR3 coding DNA: TGTGCCAGGGGATCCGAGGGGAACTATGGCTACACCTTC. Translation: CARGSEGNYGYTF.

Only one count was recorded for this clone. The chain employs TRBV30 and TRBJ1-2; a weak D match, TRBD1 (6 bases). The CDR3 totals 15 residues. Germline V gene lookup returns CDR1 GTSNPN and CDR2 SVGIG (reference sequence). V was pared by 3 bases and J by 3 bases, with 17 bases between. The CDR3 sequence: CAWRPPQGLDYGYTF. The CDR3 bases are TGTGCCTGGAGGCCCCCCCAGGGGTTGGACTATGGCTACACCTTC.

The chain employs TRBV2 and TRBJ1-1, with a possible D match to TRBD1 (5 bases). The CDR3 is made up of 13 amino acids. The germline V gene encodes CDR1 SNHLY and CDR2 FYNNEI. V was trimmed by 6 bases and J by 1 base, leaving 9 bases between them. The CDR3 coding sequence is TGTGCCAGCAGAGCTGACAGGAACACTGAAGCTTTCTTT. It encodes CASRADRNTEAFF.

The genes are TRBV7-3 and TRBJ1-2; perhaps TRBD1 as D (5 bases). Trimming cost V 6 bases and J 8 bases, with 13 bases left between them. CDR1 is SGHTA, CDR2 FQGTGA, per germline. CDR3 length: 12 amino acids. The CDR3 protein is CASRGQYGGYTF. The CDR3, as DNA: TGTGCCAGCAGAGGACAATACGGCGGCTACACCTTC.

The gene calls are TRBV7-2 and TRBJ1-1; D is uncertain. This CDR3 has 14 amino acids. Trimming pared 7 bases from V and 1 base from J, leaving 13 bases between. Germline values: CDR1 SGHTA, CDR2 FQGNSA. CDR3 nucleotide sequence: TGTGCCAGCACGTATGTGAACGGGAACACTGAAGCTTTCTTT. This codes for CASTYVNGNTEAFF.

This chain uses TRBV11-1 with TRBJ2-6; 7 bases agree with TRBD1. Germline CDR1 SGHAT, CDR2 FQDESV (reference sequence). V lost 5 bases and J lost 0; bases outside the gene matches: 10. This CDR3 comprises 18 residues. The CDR3 is CASSPGTVRRSGANVLTF. CDR3 nucleotides: TGTGCCAGCAGCCCGGGGACAGTACGACGCTCTGGGGCCAACGTCCTGACTTTC.